This entry lists 29 T cell receptor beta chains sequenced from one sample in a study of T cells after yellow fever vaccination (dated by TCRdb to the late 2010s). The meaning of the sample's treatment or condition label: live attenuated yellow fever vaccine strain. Library preparation used 5' RACE. The data were produced on an Illumina HiSeq 2500. Starting from the raw public reads, TCRdb applied fastp trimming at Q25, assembled clones with MiXCR and retained in-frame beta chains. Rows matching on CDR3 protein sequence are summarized as one entry with the most common DNA and genes. This sample lists under 600,000 distinct CDR3 sequences; 13% were detected once. Jointly, the top ten make up around an eighth of the sample. The specimen comprised PBMCs, sampled on the day of the yellow fever booster vaccination. The receptors shown here come from a man aged 30-40 years who received the YFV17D yellow fever vaccine.

This chain uses TRBV7-8 with TRBJ2-7; tentative D call: TRBD1 (6 bases). Germline assignment: CDR1 SGHVS and CDR2 FQNEAQ. The CDR3 covers 15 residues. V dropped 1 base and J dropped 5 bases, with 15 bases sitting between them. CDR3 nucleotide sequence: TGTGCCAGCAGCTTAGTTAACAGGGTTAGGGACGAGCAGTACTTC. Amino acids: CASSLVNRVRDEQYF.

This clonotype was picked up a small number of times. The chain carries TRBV7-2 and TRBJ1-2; D is perhaps TRBD1 (5 bases). Per germline, CDR1 SGHTA and CDR2 FQGNSA. The V and J ends lost 4 bases and 4 bases respectively, with 16 bases between them. The length of the CDR3 is 15 residues. The CDR3 loop reads CASSSGTVLFYGYTF. As DNA, the CDR3 is TGTGCCAGCAGCTCCGGGACTGTCCTATTCTATGGCTACACCTTC. Full variable domain (missing parts from reference TRBV7-2 and TRBJ1-2): GAGVSQSPSNKVTEKGKDVELRCDPISGHTALYWYRQSLGQGLEFLIYFQGNSAPDKSGLPSDRFSAERTGGSVSTLTIQRTQQEDSAVYLCASSSGTVLFYGYTFGSGTRLTVV.

In its sample, this clonotype was seen many times. The genes are TRBV7-2 and TRBJ2-5, with TRBD2 identical over 9 bases. The trim removed 6 bases at V and 1 base at J, leaving 6 bases unmatched. CDR1 is SGHTA, CDR2 FQGNSA, per germline. The CDR3 is 15 residues long. The CDR3 is CASSLGTSPQETQYF. The CDR3 DNA follows: TGTGCCAGCAGTCTCGGGACTAGCCCCCAAGAGACCCAGTACTTC.

This clonotype appeared a few times. The chain carries TRBV7-2 and TRBJ2-3, with 15 bases identical to TRBD2. CDR3 size: 17 residues. CDR1 is SGHTA, CDR2 FQGNSA, per germline. V dropped 3 bases and J dropped 6; count of bases not matched to a gene: 7. The CDR3 is CASSFAPGLAGGDTQYF. CDR3 nucleotide sequence: TGTGCCAGCAGCTTCGCCCCGGGACTAGCGGGAGGCGATACGCAGTATTTT. Together with reference TRBV7-2 and TRBJ2-3, the CDR3 gives the full variable domain: GAGVSQSPSNKVTEKGKDVELRCDPISGHTALYWYRQSLGQGLEFLIYFQGNSAPDKSGLPSDRFSAERTGGSVSTLTIQRTQQEDSAVYLCASSFAPGLAGGDTQYFGPGTRLTVL.

This clonotype was counted between two and nine times. The J gene is TRBJ1-1, the V gene TRBV10-3, with TRBD1 as a possible D gene (5 bases). This CDR3 has 15 amino acids. Germline-derived CDR1 and CDR2 are ENHRY and SYGVKD. The V gene lost 0 bases and the J gene lost 0 bases, with 8 bases spanning the gap. The CDR3 sequence: CAISESGRMNTEAFF. Here the CDR3 DNA reads TGTGCCATCAGTGAGTCGGGGCGGATGAACACTGAAGCTTTCTTT.

This clonotype has just a few counts. The chain combines TRBV19 with TRBJ2-1, with D perhaps matching TRBD2 (6 bases). Per the germline V gene, CDR1 is LNHDA and CDR2 is SQIVND (reference sequence). Between the trimmed V and J ends, which lost 3 bases and 5 bases, there was a span of 17 bases. The CDR3 has 16 amino acids. CDR3 residues: CASSIFGRGSHNEQFF. The CDR3 nucleotides read TGTGCCAGTAGTATCTTTGGGCGGGGTAGCCACAATGAGCAGTTCTTC. The full variable domain, in which reference TRBV19 and TRBJ2-1 provide the parts outside the CDR3, is DGGITQSPKYLFRKEGQNVTLSCEQNLNHDAMYWYRQDPGQGLRLIYYSQIVNDFQKGDIAEGYSVSREKKESFPLTVTSAQKNPTAFYLCASSIFGRGSHNEQFFGPGTRLTVL.

This clonotype was detected only a few times. This chain joins TRBV7-8 and TRBJ1-5; 7 positions match TRBD1. Losses at the gene ends were 5 bases for V and 5 bases for J; bases not matched to a gene: 12. The CDR3 length is 16 residues. Germline CDR1 and CDR2: SGHVS and FQNEAQ. CDR3 residues: CASSPITGVADQPQHF. Here the CDR3 DNA reads TGTGCCAGCAGCCCGATTACAGGGGTGGCAGATCAGCCCCAGCATTTT.

The chain employs TRBV7-2 and TRBJ2-1; D is perhaps TRBD1 (6 bases). The CDR3 loop spans 14 amino acids. Germline V CDR1 and CDR2: SGHTA, FQGNSA. With 4 bases removed from V and 5 bases from J, the gap between germline ends came to 12 bases. CDR3 coding DNA: TGTGCCAGCAGCTCGGACAGTAAAAACAATGAGCAGTTCTTC. Translation gives CASSSDSKNNEQFF. The whole variable domain, remainder taken from reference TRBV7-2 and TRBJ2-1, is GAGVSQSPSNKVTEKGKDVELRCDPISGHTALYWYRQSLGQGLEFLIYFQGNSAPDKSGLPSDRFSAERTGGSVSTLTIQRTQQEDSAVYLCASSSDSKNNEQFFGPGTRLTVL.

This sequence joins TRBV28 and TRBJ2-5; TRBD2 is a possible D gene (6 bases). CDR1 MDHEN and CDR2 SYDVKM come from the germline V gene. Trimming shortened V by 7 bases and J by 4 bases, and 16 bases separated the two germline ends. The CDR3 is 14 amino acids. The CDR3 spells CASTRQGLSETQYF. The CDR3 coding sequence is TGTGCCAGCACCCGGCAGGGACTGTCAGAGACCCAGTACTTC.

The chain links TRBV9 to TRBJ2-2; TRBD1 matches at 10 bases. Germline V CDR1 and CDR2: SGDLS, YYNGEE. The CDR3 runs 15 residues. V lost 5 bases and J lost 9; bases outside the gene matches: 10. The chain's CDR3 is CASSFDRDRGRELFF. The DNA for the CDR3 is TGTGCCAGCAGTTTTGACCGGGACAGGGGACGGGAGCTGTTTTTT.

The chain employs TRBV18 and TRBJ2-2; possibly TRBD1 or TRBD2 for D (5 bases each). Trimming took 6 bases from V and 13 from J, leaving 15 bases between them. There are 12 residues in the CDR3. Germline loops: CDR1 KGHSH, CDR2 LQKENI. The CDR3 protein is CASSPRDGGLFF. CDR3 coding DNA: TGTGCCAGCTCGCCCCGGGACGGAGGGCTGTTTTTT.

The chain is built from TRBV12-3 or TRBV12-4 and TRBJ2-6; 7 nucleotides line up with TRBD1. CDR3 size: 15 residues. The ends lost 5 bases at V and 4 bases at J; junction bases unmatched: 5. CDR3 DNA sequence: TGTGCCAGCAGTCCCAGGGGGTCCGGGGCCAACGTCCTGACTTTC. Translating gives CASSPRGSGANVLTF.

The CDR3: CASSSGVAGGYEQYF. CDR3 nucleotide sequence: TGTGCCAGCAGTTCGGGCGTAGCGGGAGGGTACGAGCAGTACTTC. V is TRBV12-3 or TRBV12-4 and J is TRBJ2-7, with 11 positions matching TRBD2. After removal of 4 bases from V and 4 bases from J, the junction contained 6 bases not matched to a gene. The CDR3 contains 15 residues.

The V call is TRBV9, the J call TRBJ2-1; tentative D call: TRBD1 (6 bases). Per the germline V gene, CDR1 is SGDLS and CDR2 is YYNGEE. Trimming took off 4 bases at V and 6 bases at J, with 17 bases between the two ends. CDR3 size: 15 residues. DNA for the CDR3: TGTGCCAGCAGCCGATTAGGGACAATTGGCAATGAGCAGTTCTTC. Amino acids: CASSRLGTIGNEQFF.

The chain uses TRBV5-1 and TRBJ2-5; 8 positions agree with TRBD2. With 7 bases clipped from V and 1 base from J, the junction kept 9 bases outside the gene matches. The CDR3 is made up of 15 amino acids. Germline CDR1 is SGHRS and CDR2 is YFSETQ. In DNA form, the CDR3 reads TGCGCCAGCGTGAGCGGGAGCGGGGTCCAAGAGACCCAGTACTTC. This sequence encodes CASVSGSGVQETQYF.

A few counts support this clonotype. The rearrangement joins TRBV6-4 to TRBJ2-1; D perhaps matches TRBD2 (5 bases). Germline V gene sequence: CDR1 MRHNA, CDR2 SNTAGT. This CDR3 is 13 amino acids long. Trimming cost V 4 bases and J 8 bases, with 12 bases left between them. The CDR3: CASSGYLGDEQFF. As DNA, the CDR3 is TGTGCCAGCAGTGGATATTTGGGAGATGAGCAGTTCTTC.

The CDR3 nucleotides read TGTGCCAGCAGAGTCACAGGGGATACGCAGTATTTT. Translated, it gives CASRVTGDTQYF. The chain carries TRBV2 and TRBJ2-3; TRBD1 might be the D (6 bases). The CDR3 is 12 residues long. Trimming pared 6 bases from V and 6 bases from J, leaving 10 bases between. Looked up from germline, CDR1 is SNHLY and CDR2 is FYNNEI.

The chain is built from TRBV18 and TRBJ2-7; TRBD1 agrees at 7 bases. After removal of 3 bases from V and 4 bases from J, the junction contained 9 bases not matched to a gene. Germline CDR1 reads KGHSH; CDR2 reads LQKENI. This CDR3 has 15 amino acids. The CDR3 DNA reads as TGTGCCAGCTCACCGGTCAGCCCAGGGGGATACGAGCAGTACTTC. Translation: CASSPVSPGGYEQYF.

The table lists this clonotype with a few counts. This chain uses TRBV9 with TRBJ1-4, with a possible D match to TRBD1 (5 bases). The CDR3 has 15 residues. CDR1 is SGDLS, CDR2 YYNGEE, per germline. With 3 bases removed from V and 3 bases from J, the gap between germline ends came to 12 bases. The chain's CDR3 is CASSAAGIANEKLFF. The DNA for the CDR3 is TGTGCCAGCAGCGCCGCAGGGATTGCTAATGAAAAACTGTTTTTT.

The CDR3 DNA is TGCAGTGCTAGACTCGGGGGGGGCGGCAACACTGAAGCTTTCTTT. The encoded protein is CSARLGGGGNTEAFF. The chain carries TRBV20-1 and TRBJ1-1; weak D call: TRBD1 (6 bases). CDR1 and CDR2 from the germline V gene are DFQATT and SNEGSKA (reference sequence). The CDR3 has 15 residues. Deletions cut 2 bases from V and 2 bases from J, with 15 bases between.

The chain carries TRBV19 and TRBJ1-1; the D gene is possibly TRBD1 (6 bases). The CDR3 runs to 16 residues. The germline V gene has CDR1 LNHDA and CDR2 SQIVND (reference sequence). Trimming took off 3 bases at V and 2 bases at J, with 16 bases between the two ends. Here the CDR3 reads CASSIGVRGVNTEAFF. The CDR3, as DNA: TGTGCCAGTAGTATCGGGGTCAGGGGAGTTAACACTGAAGCTTTCTTT.

For this clonotype: The junction differs from germline at one of its ends, possibly a read error. The CDR3 here is CASKPGIGGEQNF. CDR3 bases: TGTGCCAGCAAGCCCGGGATCGGAGGCGAGCAGAACTTC. The genes are TRBV2 and TRBJ2-7, with D possibly matching TRBD2 (5 bases). The CDR3 covers 13 residues. The germline gives CDR1 SNHLY, CDR2 FYNNEI.

This clonotype was seen a few times. The chain couples TRBV6-1 to TRBJ2-5; maybe TRBD1 (6 bases). Germline V CDR1 and CDR2: MNHNS, SASEGT. V gave up 5 bases and J gave up 7 bases, with 17 bases separating them. This CDR3 contains 14 residues. CDR3 loop: CASSTRTADGTQYF. CDR3 bases: TGTGCCAGCAGTACCCGGACAGCGGACGGGACCCAGTACTTC.

Many counts were recorded for this clonotype. The chain links TRBV18 to TRBJ2-1, with 9 nucleotides matching TRBD1. Per the germline V gene, CDR1 is KGHSH and CDR2 is LQKENI. The CDR3 spans 13 residues. J was trimmed by 6 bases and V by 6 bases; bases with no gene match: 3. The chain's CDR3 is CASSLDRGNEQFF. The CDR3, as DNA: TGTGCCAGCTCCCTGGACAGGGGCAATGAGCAGTTCTTC.

This clonotype was picked up a small number of times. V is TRBV12-3 or TRBV12-4 and J is TRBJ2-7, with 11 bases aligning to TRBD1. The CDR3 runs 17 residues. Trimming cost V 4 bases and J 9 bases; bases outside gene matches: 17. DNA for the CDR3: TGTGCCAGCAGTTCGATCCCGGGACAGGGGGTTGAAGGCCGGCAGTACTTC. This gives the protein CASSSIPGQGVEGRQYF.

This clonotype was observed a few times. The rearrangement links TRBV12-3 or TRBV12-4 to TRBJ1-1; 8 positions agree with TRBD1. The CDR3 extends over 14 amino acids. The ends lost 5 bases at V and 3 bases at J; junction bases unmatched: 5. CDR3 in DNA: TGTGCCAGCAGTCCGACAGGGGAGGACACTGAAGCTTTCTTT. Protein sequence: CASSPTGEDTEAFF.

This clonotype has just a few counts. The V and J genes are TRBV7-2 and TRBJ2-7; D uncertain. The ends were cut back, 3 bases at V and 5 bases at J, with 8 bases in the middle. This CDR3 region has 12 residues. CDR1 is SGHTA and CDR2 is FQGNSA in the germline V gene. CDR3 DNA sequence: TGTGCCAGCAGCTTCGAATTCCACGAGCAGTACTTC. Encoded protein: CASSFEFHEQYF.

V is TRBV20-1 and J is TRBJ2-3; D not resolved. The V end was cut by 6 bases, the J end by 5 bases, with 9 bases between. Per the germline V gene, CDR1 is DFQATT and CDR2 is SNEGSKA (reference sequence). The CDR3 is 11 residues long. The CDR3 protein is CSAGHVDTQYF. CDR3 nucleotide sequence: TGCAGTGCCGGCCACGTAGATACGCAGTATTTT.

This clonotype has more than one count but fewer than ten. This chain uses TRBV7-2 with TRBJ1-5; D unresolved. The CDR3 has 13 residues. The germline V gene has CDR1 SGHTA and CDR2 FQGNSA. Trimming left V 5 bases short and J 2 bases short, with 7 bases between. CDR3 in amino acids: CASSPFGNQPQHF. DNA of the CDR3: TGTGCCAGCAGCCCGTTTGGCAATCAGCCCCAGCATTTT. Filled out from reference TRBV7-2 and TRBJ1-5, the complete variable domain reads GAGVSQSPSNKVTEKGKDVELRCDPISGHTALYWYRQSLGQGLEFLIYFQGNSAPDKSGLPSDRFSAERTGGSVSTLTIQRTQQEDSAVYLCASSPFGNQPQHFGDGTRLSIL.